This TCR beta chain was sequenced in a study of OX40 agonist ivuxolimab in advanced cancers. Study in general: Patients were infused with ivuxolimab every 2 weeks at 0.01 to 10 mg/kg. General study points: Clonal expansion in partial responders at 0.1-3.0 mg/kg ranked among the lowest. Among T cells, CD8+ cells averaged more expanded clones than CD4+ cells.

Blood samples were obtained at baseline, cycle 4 day 1, and cycle 7 day 1. Profiling relied on immunoSEQ multiplex PCR, and the TCRdb table lists in-frame clones only, not all of them. The table includes fewer than 85,000 clones, over 75% detected once. Trimming stripped 4 bases from V and 8 bases from J, with 17 bases between. The CDR3 loop spans 13 amino acids. Germline CDR1 reads SQVTM; CDR2 reads ANQGSEA. On this clone: Its antigen remains unknown.

The clonotype comes from an adult with an advanced solid tumor such as melanoma, head and neck, liver or kidney cancer. This chain connects TRBV29-1 to TRBJ1-2; D uncertain. The sample was CD4+ or CD8+ T cells sorted from blood, taken in a trial of the OX40 agonist ivuxolimab. The CDR3 nucleotides are TGCAGCGTTGTTTCGGACCTCTCATGGGGCTACACCTTC. Protein: CSVVSDLSWGYTF. The variable domain in full, completed from reference TRBV29-1 and TRBJ1-2, reads SAVISQKPSRDICQRGTSLTIQCQVDSQVTMMFWYRQQPGQSLTLIATANQGSEATYESGFVIDKFPISRPNLTFSTLTVSNMSPEDSSIYLCSVVSDLSWGYTFGSGTRLTVV.